This entry lists 31 T cell receptor beta chains sequenced from one sample in a study of shared clonotypes between healthy human individuals. This table comes from immunoSEQ multiplex PCR, and its TCRdb copy is limited to in-frame clones, with some not included. The sample records 730,000 or so clones, around 72% being singletons. Sequenced material: memory CD4+ T cells sorted from blood. Subset noted: CD45RA-negative fraction. The receptors derive from a woman aged 30 to 39 in good health.

The chain combines TRBV6-1 with TRBJ1-2, with 8 bases matching TRBD1. V lost 8 bases to trimming and J lost 4 bases; unmatched junction nucleotides: 9. The CDR3 runs 14 residues. Germline V lookup: CDR1 MNHNS, CDR2 SASEGT. CDR3 protein: CASLRSDRGYGYTF. In nucleotides, the CDR3 is TGTGCCAGCCTCAGATCTGACAGGGGCTATGGCTACACCTTC.

This clone has more than one count but fewer than ten. The chain uses TRBV20-1 and TRBJ2-7, with 11 bases that match TRBD2. The germline V gene encodes CDR1 DFQATT and CDR2 SNEGSKA (reference sequence). The CDR3 totals 10 residues. The CDR3 sequence is CRTSGSTEYF. CDR3 in DNA: TGCAGAACTAGCGGGAGTACCGAGTACTTC.

The chain recombines TRBV6-1 with TRBJ1-1; no definite D call. This CDR3 contains 12 residues. V was trimmed by 3 bases and J by 8 bases, leaving 10 bases between them. CDR1 is MNHNS and CDR2 is SASEGT in the germline V gene. The CDR3, as DNA: TGTGCCAGCAGTGAGATGGGGAGAGAAGCTTTCTTT. Protein product: CASSEMGREAFF.

As concerns this clone: Other DNA sequences from this sample encode an identical CDR3 as well. J is TRBJ1-1 and V is TRBV5-1, with D possibly being TRBD1 (6 bases). Germline CDR1 and CDR2: SGHRS and YFSETQ. This CDR3 is built from 12 residues. Trimming stripped 1 base from V and 5 bases from J, with 6 bases between. The CDR3 coding sequence is TGCGCCAGCAGCTTGCAGGGGACTGAAGCTTTCTTT. Amino acid sequence: CASSLQGTEAFF.

The chain joins TRBV9 to TRBJ2-1; TRBD2 matches at 11 bases. The V gene end was trimmed by 4 bases and the J gene end by 9 bases; junction bases not matched to a gene: 9. The CDR3 is 15 residues long. Per the germline V gene, CDR1 is SGDLS and CDR2 is YYNGEE. DNA for the CDR3: TGTGCCAGCAGCCTCGATAGCGGGAGGGCCGTTGAGCAGTTCTTC. Amino acid sequence: CASSLDSGRAVEQFF. Variable domain in full (rest from reference TRBV9 and TRBJ2-1): DSGVTQTPKHLITATGQRVTLRCSPRSGDLSVYWYQQSLDQGLQFLIQYYNGEERAKGNILERFSAQQFPDLHSELNLSSLELGDSALYFCASSLDSGRAVEQFFGPGTRLTVL.

V gene TRBV28 combines with J gene TRBJ1-5, with TRBD1 as a possible D gene (5 bases). Trimming stripped 1 base from V and 3 bases from J, with 16 bases between. The germline V gene encodes CDR1 MDHEN and CDR2 SYDVKM. The length of the CDR3 is 17 residues. The CDR3 is CASSLLSKTVNNQPQHF. CDR3 coding DNA: TGTGCCAGCAGTTTATTATCGAAGACAGTTAACAATCAGCCCCAGCATTTT.

The CDR3 spells CASSKESFQGQTEKLFF. As DNA, the CDR3 is TGTGCCAGCAGCAAAGAAAGCTTCCAGGGACAGACTGAAAAACTGTTTTTT. This chain links TRBV21-1 with TRBJ1-4; the table gives TRBD1 as D, unverified against the DNA. TRBV21-1 is flagged as a pseudogene. The CDR3 sequence is 17 residues long.

This rearrangement joins TRBV28 to TRBJ2-1, with 8 positions matching TRBD1. Germline CDR1 reads MDHEN; CDR2 reads SYDVKM. The ends lost 5 bases at V and 2 bases at J; junction bases unmatched: 8. The CDR3 runs to 16 residues. CDR3 nucleotides: TGTGCCAGCAGTCGCCTTTCGGACAGGGCCTACAATGAGCAGTTCTTC. It encodes CASSRLSDRAYNEQFF.

This chain uses TRBV7-9 with TRBJ2-7, with TRBD2 matching over 13 bases. Germline assignment: CDR1 SEHNR and CDR2 FQNEAQ (reference sequence). V lost 5 bases to trimming and J lost 5 bases; unmatched junction nucleotides: 9. CDR3 length: 16 residues. The CDR3 nucleotides are TGTGCCAGCAGCCTTGGACTAGCGGGAGATGCCGACGAGCAGTACTTC. Its protein is CASSLGLAGDADEQYF.

This clone was found once. Other DNA sequences from this sample encode an identical CDR3 as well. The rearrangement links TRBV5-1 to TRBJ2-7; possible D gene TRBD1, 5 bases. The CDR3 length is 12 residues. From germline, CDR1 is SGHRS and CDR2 YFSETQ. V lost 8 bases to trimming and J lost 3 bases, with 12 bases between them. CDR3 amino acids: CASRSDSYEQYF. The CDR3 coding sequence is TGCGCCAGTCGATCTGACAGCTACGAGCAGTACTTC. The full variable domain, rest sourced from reference TRBV5-1 and TRBJ2-7, is KAGVTQTPRYLIKTRGQQVTLSCSPISGHRSVSWYQQTPGQGLQFLFEYFSETQRNKGNFPGRFSGRQFSNSRSEMNVSTLELGDSALYLCASRSDSYEQYFGPGTRLTVT.

This chain joins TRBV9 and TRBJ1-1; D ambiguous. CDR3 length equals 14 residues. Between the trimmed V and J ends, which lost 6 bases and 0 bases, there was a span of 12 bases. The germline CDR1 and CDR2 sequences are SGDLS and YYNGEE. CDR3 amino acids: CASNKGDLNTEAFF. CDR3 in DNA: TGTGCCAGCAATAAAGGCGATTTGAACACTGAAGCTTTCTTT.

The CDR3: CASTSHNEKLFF. The CDR3 coding sequence is TGTGCCAGCACCAGCCATAATGAAAAACTGTTTTTT. The chain carries TRBV6-4 and TRBJ1-4; D remains ambiguous. The CDR3 extends over 12 amino acids. CDR1 is MRHNA and CDR2 is SNTAGT in the germline V gene. Trimming removed 7 bases at V and 4 bases at J, with 7 bases between.

V usage is TRBV18 and J usage is TRBJ2-7; 10 nucleotides line up with TRBD1. The CDR3 consists of 15 residues. Trimming cost V 1 base and J 2 bases; bases outside gene matches: 2. From germline, CDR1 is KGHSH and CDR2 LQKENI. Written as DNA, the CDR3 is TGTGCCAGCTCACCACTCGGGACAGGGGCCTACGAGCAGTACTTC. This codes for CASSPLGTGAYEQYF. Variable domain in full (rest from reference TRBV18 and TRBJ2-7): NAGVMQNPRHLVRRRGQEARLRCSPMKGHSHVYWYRQLPEEGLKFMVYLQKENIIDESGMPKERFSAEFPKEGPSILRIQQVVRGDSAAYFCASSPLGTGAYEQYFGPGTRLTVT.

With respect to this clone: At the DNA level, this CDR3 is encoded by other sequences in the same sample as well. The genes are TRBV11-3 and TRBJ1-2; D is perhaps TRBD1 (6 bases). This CDR3 comprises 13 residues. The V and J ends lost 5 bases and 2 bases respectively, with 9 bases between them. Germline V gene sequence: CDR1 SGHNT, CDR2 YENEEA. The CDR3 here is CASSRGQNYGYTF. CDR3 in DNA: TGTGCCAGCAGCCGGGGGCAGAACTATGGCTACACCTTC.

This clone was counted between two and nine times. The chain links TRBV30 to TRBJ2-7; D unresolved. Germline V CDR1 and CDR2: GTSNPN, SVGIG (reference sequence). This CDR3 is built from 13 residues. V gave up 0 bases and J gave up 11 bases, with 17 bases separating them. CDR3 sequence: CAWSVTRQAAKYF. In nucleotides, the CDR3 is TGTGCCTGGAGTGTAACCCGCCAGGCGGCGAAGTACTTC.

The CDR3 DNA is TGTGCCAGCAGTCGGAAATCCTCTGGGGCCAACGTCCTGACTTTC. This encodes CASSRKSSGANVLTF. The chain uses TRBV6-6 and TRBJ2-6; no clear D. The V end lost 5 bases, the J end lost 0 bases, and 8 bases lay between the germline ends. Per germline, CDR1 MNHNY and CDR2 SVGAGI (reference sequence). This CDR3 spans 15 amino acids.

This clone was detected once. The chain carries TRBV6-5 and TRBJ1-4, with D hard to call. The length of the CDR3 is 13 residues. CDR1 is MNHEY, CDR2 SVGAGI, per germline. V dropped 2 bases and J dropped 7 bases, with 8 bases sitting between them. The CDR3 loop reads CASSYRGSEKLFF. The DNA for the CDR3 is TGTGCCAGCAGTTACCGGGGAAGTGAAAAACTGTTTTTT.

The chain has TRBV27 and TRBJ1-2; perhaps TRBD1 as D (5 bases). The V end was cut by 5 bases, the J end by 3 bases, with 13 bases between. Per the germline V gene, CDR1 is MNHEY and CDR2 is SMNVEV (reference sequence). The CDR3 sequence is 14 residues long. CDR3: CASSLDQGDYGYTF. The DNA of the CDR3 is TGTGCCAGCAGTCTCGACCAGGGAGACTATGGCTACACCTTC.

The chain recombines TRBV2 with TRBJ2-1, with 14 bases aligning to TRBD2. V dropped 7 bases and J dropped 12; count of bases not matched to a gene: 8. Germline assignment: CDR1 SNHLY and CDR2 FYNNEI. This CDR3 has 14 residues. In nucleotides, the CDR3 is TGTGCCAGCAAGGGGACTAGCGGGAGCGTGGGGCAGTTCTTC. This translates into CASKGTSGSVGQFF.

This clone has just one count. The CDR3 DNA sequence: TGTGCCAGTAGTATGGTCACCTCTTACACAGATACGCAGTATTTT. Amino acid sequence: CASSMVTSYTDTQYF. V is TRBV19 and J is TRBJ2-3, with no clear D. The CDR3 extends over 15 amino acids. With 3 bases removed from V and 2 bases from J, the gap between germline ends came to 12 bases. Germline V gene sequence: CDR1 LNHDA, CDR2 SQIVND (reference sequence). Full variable domain (outside the CDR3, taken from reference TRBV19 and TRBJ2-3): DGGITQSPKYLFRKEGQNVTLSCEQNLNHDAMYWYRQDPGQGLRLIYYSQIVNDFQKGDIAEGYSVSREKKESFPLTVTSAQKNPTAFYLCASSMVTSYTDTQYFGPGTRLTVL.

The chain joins TRBV5-4 to TRBJ1-3; 7 nucleotides align to TRBD1. Looked up from germline, CDR1 is SGHNT and CDR2 is YYREEE (reference sequence). Losses at the gene ends were 3 bases for V and 0 bases for J; bases not matched to a gene: 9. The CDR3 loop spans 17 amino acids. The CDR3 spells CASSWGDSFSSGNTIYF. The CDR3 coding sequence is TGTGCCAGCAGCTGGGGGGACAGCTTTTCCTCTGGAAACACCATATATTTT.

DNA for the CDR3: TGTGCCAGCAGGGGCCTAACCCAGGCAACCGGGGAGCTGTTTTTT. It is translated as CASRGLTQATGELFF. The chain uses TRBV6-5 and TRBJ2-2; D remains ambiguous. The CDR3 consists of 15 residues. The germline V gene has CDR1 MNHEY and CDR2 SVGAGI. V shed 6 bases and J shed 5 bases, with 16 bases lying between them.

The chain recombines TRBV29-1 with TRBJ1-2; possible D gene TRBD1, 5 bases. Trimming shortened V by 7 bases and J by 8 bases, and 17 bases separated the two germline ends. The CDR3 runs to 12 residues. CDR1 and CDR2 (germline): SQVTM, ANQGSEA. Here the CDR3 reads CSASRAGDGYTF. The DNA for the CDR3 is TGCAGCGCCTCCCGAGCGGGGGACGGCTACACCTTC.

V usage is TRBV10-3 and J usage is TRBJ2-7, with D possibly called TRBD1 or TRBD2 (5 bases each). From germline, CDR1 is ENHRY and CDR2 SYGVKD. Trimming took off 8 bases at V and 2 bases at J, with 13 bases between the two ends. The CDR3 totals 13 residues. The CDR3 nucleotides are TGTGCCATCCAAGCCGGGACCCCCTACGAGCAGTACTTC. Translation: CAIQAGTPYEQYF.

This clone was counted only a few times. The rearrangement links TRBV15 to TRBJ2-7; 10 bases are shared with TRBD1. The CDR3 is 16 residues long. Trimming at V came to 0 bases and at J to 4 bases, leaving 6 bases not matched to a gene. Germline V CDR1 and CDR2: LNHNV, YYDKDF (reference sequence). CDR3 protein: CATSRERGTGVYEQYF. DNA for the CDR3: TGTGCCACCAGCAGAGAGCGGGGGACAGGGGTGTACGAGCAGTACTTC.

The chain uses TRBV4-1 and TRBJ2-7, with D perhaps assigned TRBD1 or TRBD2 (5 bases each). The CDR3 runs to 15 residues. Deletions cut 1 base from V and 5 bases from J, with 15 bases between. CDR1 MGHRA and CDR2 YSYEKL come from the germline V gene. The CDR3 sequence: CASSQVGTKANEQYF. CDR3 nucleotide sequence: TGCGCCAGCAGCCAAGTCGGGACCAAAGCAAACGAGCAGTACTTC.

This sequence joins TRBV5-1 and TRBJ2-5; the D gene could be TRBD1 or TRBD2 (6 bases each). The germline CDR1 and CDR2 sequences are SGHRS and YFSETQ. This CDR3 spans 15 amino acids. V shed 0 bases and J shed 5 bases, with 14 bases lying between them. CDR3 nucleotides: TGCGCCAGCAGCTTGGCCTCGGGGGCCTGGGAGACCCAGTACTTC. Translating it yields CASSLASGAWETQYF.

J is TRBJ2-1 and V is TRBV27; D gene unclear. V was cut by 6 bases and J by 0 bases, with 12 bases left in between. CDR3 length: 15 amino acids. Germline loops: CDR1 MNHEY, CDR2 SMNVEV (reference sequence). In nucleotides, the CDR3 is TGTGCCAGCAGAAACATCCAGAGCTCCTACAATGAGCAGTTCTTC. As protein: CASRNIQSSYNEQFF.

CDR3 residues: CASSPQRELPYEQYF. In nucleotides, the CDR3 is TGTGCCAGCTCACCTCAACGGGAGCTCCCCTACGAGCAGTACTTC. V gene TRBV18 combines with J gene TRBJ2-7, with a weak D call TRBD2 (6 bases). The CDR3 covers 15 residues. Trimming shortened V by 3 bases and J by 2 bases, and 14 bases separated the two germline ends. Germline V CDR1 and CDR2: KGHSH, LQKENI.

The CDR3 loop is CASSIALAASSSYEQYF. CDR3 DNA: TGTGCCAGTAGTATAGCGCTAGCGGCCAGCAGCTCCTACGAGCAGTACTTC. The chain joins TRBV19 to TRBJ2-7; 7 bases agree with TRBD2. Germline loops: CDR1 LNHDA, CDR2 SQIVND (reference sequence). This CDR3 has 17 residues. Unmatched junction bases numbered 9, after V lost 1 base and J lost 0 bases.

As regards this clone: This specimen includes other DNA sequences encoding the same CDR3. The chain employs TRBV28 and TRBJ1-3, with unresolved D. The V gene lost 3 bases and the J gene lost 1 base, with 4 bases spanning the gap. Per the germline V gene, CDR1 is MDHEN and CDR2 is SYDVKM. The CDR3 covers 13 residues. The CDR3, as DNA: TGTGCCAGCAGTTTCCAGTCTGGAAACACCATATATTTT. As protein: CASSFQSGNTIYF.